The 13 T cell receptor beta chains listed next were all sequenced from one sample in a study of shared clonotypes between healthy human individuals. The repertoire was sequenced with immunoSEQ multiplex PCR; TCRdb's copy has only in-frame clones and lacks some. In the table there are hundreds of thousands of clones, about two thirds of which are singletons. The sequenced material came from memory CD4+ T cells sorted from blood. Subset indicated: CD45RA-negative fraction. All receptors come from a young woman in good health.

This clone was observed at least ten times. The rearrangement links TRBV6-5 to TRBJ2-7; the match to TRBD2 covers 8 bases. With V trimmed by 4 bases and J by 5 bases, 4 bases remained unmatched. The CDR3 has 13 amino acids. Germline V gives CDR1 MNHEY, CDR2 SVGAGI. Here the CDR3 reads CASSSYSGNEQYF. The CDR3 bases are TGTGCCAGCAGTTCTTATAGCGGGAACGAGCAGTACTTC.

This chain's CDR3 is CASSPEGGPNQPQHF. As DNA, the CDR3 is TGCGCCAGCAGCCCCGAAGGAGGCCCCAATCAGCCCCAGCATTTT. This chain links TRBV5-1 with TRBJ1-5, with no clear D. Germline CDR1 SGHRS, CDR2 YFSETQ. The CDR3 length is 15 residues. V was trimmed by 4 bases and J by 3 bases, leaving 14 bases between them.

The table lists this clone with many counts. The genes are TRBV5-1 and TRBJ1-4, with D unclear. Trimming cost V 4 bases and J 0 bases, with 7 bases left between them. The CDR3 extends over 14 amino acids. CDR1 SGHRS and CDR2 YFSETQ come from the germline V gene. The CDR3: CASSRLTTNEKLFF. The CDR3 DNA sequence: TGCGCCAGCAGCCGATTAACAACTAATGAAAAACTGTTTTTT.

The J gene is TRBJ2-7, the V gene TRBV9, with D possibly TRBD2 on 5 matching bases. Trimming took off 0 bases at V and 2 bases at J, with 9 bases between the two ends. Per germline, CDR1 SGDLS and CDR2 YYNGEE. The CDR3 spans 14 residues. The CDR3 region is CASSVDGSTYEQYF. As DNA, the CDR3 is TGTGCCAGCAGCGTAGATGGGAGCACCTACGAGCAGTACTTC.

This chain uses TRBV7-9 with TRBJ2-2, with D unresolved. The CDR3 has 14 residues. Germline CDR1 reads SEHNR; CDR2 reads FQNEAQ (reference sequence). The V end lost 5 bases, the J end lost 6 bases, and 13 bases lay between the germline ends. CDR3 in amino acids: CASSLNSISGELFF. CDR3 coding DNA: TGTGCCAGCAGCCTGAATTCCATCTCCGGGGAGCTGTTTTTT.

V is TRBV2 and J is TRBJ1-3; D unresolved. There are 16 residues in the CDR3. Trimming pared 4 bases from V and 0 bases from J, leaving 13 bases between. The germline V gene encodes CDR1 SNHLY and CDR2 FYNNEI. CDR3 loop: CASSVGVGFSGNTIYF. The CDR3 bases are TGTGCCAGCAGTGTTGGGGTGGGATTCTCTGGAAACACCATATATTTT.

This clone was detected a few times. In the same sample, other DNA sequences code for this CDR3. The CDR3 coding sequence is TGTGCCAGTAGGACCAGTGGGGGCACAGATACGCAGTATTTT. This codes for CASRTSGGTDTQYF. V is TRBV19 and J is TRBJ2-3, with unresolved D. Germline V gives CDR1 LNHDA, CDR2 SQIVND (reference sequence). The CDR3 sequence is 14 residues long. Trimming shortened V by 6 bases and J by 1 base, and 11 bases separated the two germline ends.

The CDR3 DNA is TGTGCCAGCAGTGAAGCGCTACAGGGGATTCCCGGGCAGTACTTC. Translated: CASSEALQGIPGQYF. This rearrangement joins TRBV6-1 to TRBJ2-7; 7 nucleotides line up with TRBD1. This CDR3 contains 15 residues. The trim removed 0 bases at V and 9 bases at J, leaving 11 bases unmatched. Germline lookup yields CDR1 MNHNS and CDR2 SASEGT.

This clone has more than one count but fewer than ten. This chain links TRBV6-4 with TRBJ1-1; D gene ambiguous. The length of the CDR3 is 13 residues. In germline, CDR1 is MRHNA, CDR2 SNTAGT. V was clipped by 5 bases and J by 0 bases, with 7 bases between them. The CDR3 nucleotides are TGTGCCAGCAGTACCAGCTTGAACACTGAAGCTTTCTTT. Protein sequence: CASSTSLNTEAFF.

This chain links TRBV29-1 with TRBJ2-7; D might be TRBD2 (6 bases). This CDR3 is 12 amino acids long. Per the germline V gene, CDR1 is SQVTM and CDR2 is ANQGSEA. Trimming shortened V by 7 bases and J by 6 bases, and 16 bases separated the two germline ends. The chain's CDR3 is CSGLRVGGEQYF. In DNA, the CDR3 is TGCAGCGGTCTGCGGGTGGGGGGCGAGCAGTACTTC.

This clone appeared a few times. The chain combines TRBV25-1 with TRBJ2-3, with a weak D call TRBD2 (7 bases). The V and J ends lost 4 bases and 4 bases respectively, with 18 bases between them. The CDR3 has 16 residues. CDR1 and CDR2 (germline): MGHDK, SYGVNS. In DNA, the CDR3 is TGTGCCAGCAGTGGGGGGCGGGAGATGGACCCAGATACGCAGTATTTT. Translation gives CASSGGREMDPDTQYF.

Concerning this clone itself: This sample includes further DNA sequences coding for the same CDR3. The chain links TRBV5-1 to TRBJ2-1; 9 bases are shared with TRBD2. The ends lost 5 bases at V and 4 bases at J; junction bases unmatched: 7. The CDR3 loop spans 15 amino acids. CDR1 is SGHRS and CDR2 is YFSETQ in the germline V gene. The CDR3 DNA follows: TGCGCCAGCAGTCCCTCTAGCGGGGCATACAATGAGCAGTTCTTC. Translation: CASSPSSGAYNEQFF.

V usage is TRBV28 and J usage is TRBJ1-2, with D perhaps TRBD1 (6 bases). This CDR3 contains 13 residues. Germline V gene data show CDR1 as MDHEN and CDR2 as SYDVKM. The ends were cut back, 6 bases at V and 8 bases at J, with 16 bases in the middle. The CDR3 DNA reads TGTGCCAGCAGAGGAGGGGGAGACGAGGGCTACACCTTC. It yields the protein CASRGGGDEGYTF.